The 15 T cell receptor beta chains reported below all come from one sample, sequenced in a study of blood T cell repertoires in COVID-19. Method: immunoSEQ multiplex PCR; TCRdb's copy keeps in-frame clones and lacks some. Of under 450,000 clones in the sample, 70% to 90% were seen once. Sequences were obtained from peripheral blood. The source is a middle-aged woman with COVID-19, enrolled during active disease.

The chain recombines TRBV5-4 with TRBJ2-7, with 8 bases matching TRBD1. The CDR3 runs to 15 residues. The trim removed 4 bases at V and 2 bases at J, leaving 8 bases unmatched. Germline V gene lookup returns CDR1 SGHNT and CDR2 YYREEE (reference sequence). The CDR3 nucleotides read TGTGCCAGCAGCCGCCGGGACAGGACTACCTACGAGCAGTACTTC. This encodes CASSRRDRTTYEQYF. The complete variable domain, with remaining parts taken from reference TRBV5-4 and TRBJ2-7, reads ETGVTQSPTHLIKTRGQQVTLRCSSQSGHNTVSWYQQALGQGPQFIFQYYREEENGRGNFPPRFSGLQFPNYSSELNVNALELDDSALYLCASSRRDRTTYEQYFGPGTRLTVT.

CDR3 sequence: CASSDRGLGYNEQFF. CDR3 sequence (DNA): TGTGCCAGCAGCGACAGGGGGCTTGGATACAATGAGCAGTTCTTC. The rearrangement links TRBV7-6 to TRBJ2-1; 10 bases agree with TRBD1. The length of the CDR3 is 15 residues. Germline CDR1 SGHVS, CDR2 FNYEAQ. Losses at the gene ends were 5 bases for V and 4 bases for J; bases not matched to a gene: 5.

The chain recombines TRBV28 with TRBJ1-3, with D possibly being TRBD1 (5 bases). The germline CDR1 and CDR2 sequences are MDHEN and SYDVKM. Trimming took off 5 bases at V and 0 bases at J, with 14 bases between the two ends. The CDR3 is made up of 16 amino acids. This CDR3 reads CASSGPGRPSGNTIYF. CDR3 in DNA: TGTGCCAGCAGTGGCCCAGGGAGGCCCTCTGGAAACACCATATATTTT.

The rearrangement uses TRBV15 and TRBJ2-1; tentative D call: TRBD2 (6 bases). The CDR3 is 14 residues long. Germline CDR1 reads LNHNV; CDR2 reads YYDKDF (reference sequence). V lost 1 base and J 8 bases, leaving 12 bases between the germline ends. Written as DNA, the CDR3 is TGTGCCACCAGCAGAGCCACCTGGGGGGATGAGCAGTTCTTC. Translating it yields CATSRATWGDEQFF.

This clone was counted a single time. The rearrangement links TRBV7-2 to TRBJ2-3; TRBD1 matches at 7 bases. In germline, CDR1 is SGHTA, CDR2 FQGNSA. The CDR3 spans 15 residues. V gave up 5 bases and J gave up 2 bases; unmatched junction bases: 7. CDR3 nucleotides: TGTGCCAGCAGCACCCGACAGGGCCTCACAGATACGCAGTATTTT. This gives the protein CASSTRQGLTDTQYF.

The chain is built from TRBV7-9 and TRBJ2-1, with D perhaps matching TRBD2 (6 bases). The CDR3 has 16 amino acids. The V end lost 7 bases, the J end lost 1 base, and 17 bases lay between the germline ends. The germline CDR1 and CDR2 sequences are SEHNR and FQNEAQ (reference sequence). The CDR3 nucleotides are TGTGCCAGCATGGAAAGGGCGGGAAGGTCCTACAATGAGCAGTTCTTC. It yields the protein CASMERAGRSYNEQFF. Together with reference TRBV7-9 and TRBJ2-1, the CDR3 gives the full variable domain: DTGVSQNPRHKITKRGQNVTFRCDPISEHNRLYWYRQTLGQGPEFLTYFQNEAQLEKSRLLSDRFSAERPKGSFSTLEIQRTEQGDSAMYLCASMERAGRSYNEQFFGPGTRLTVL.

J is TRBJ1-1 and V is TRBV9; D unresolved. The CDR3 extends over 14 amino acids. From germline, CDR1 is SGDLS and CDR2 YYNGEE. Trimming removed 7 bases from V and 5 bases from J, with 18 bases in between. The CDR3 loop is CASGRTAAQTEAFF. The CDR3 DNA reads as TGTGCCAGCGGAAGAACAGCGGCTCAGACTGAAGCTTTCTTT.

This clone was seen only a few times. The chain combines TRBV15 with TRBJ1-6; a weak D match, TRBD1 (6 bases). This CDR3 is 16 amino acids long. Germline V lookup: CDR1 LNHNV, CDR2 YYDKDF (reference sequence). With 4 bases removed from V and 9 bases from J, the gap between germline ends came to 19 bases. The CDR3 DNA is TGTGCCACCAGCACCGGGAACCGGGACATCGGTTCACCCCTCCACTTT. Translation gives CATSTGNRDIGSPLHF.

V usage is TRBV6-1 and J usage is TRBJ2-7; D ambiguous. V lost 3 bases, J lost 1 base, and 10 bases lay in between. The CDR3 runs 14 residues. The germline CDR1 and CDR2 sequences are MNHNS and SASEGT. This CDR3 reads CASSEIRRSYEQYF. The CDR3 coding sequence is TGTGCCAGCAGTGAGATCAGGCGATCCTACGAGCAGTACTTC.

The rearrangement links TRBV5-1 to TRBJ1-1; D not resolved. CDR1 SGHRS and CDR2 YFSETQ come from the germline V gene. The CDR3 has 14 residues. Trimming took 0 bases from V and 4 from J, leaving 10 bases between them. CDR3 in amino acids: CASSLGTPGTEAFF. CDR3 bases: TGCGCCAGCAGCTTGGGGACTCCGGGCACTGAAGCTTTCTTT.

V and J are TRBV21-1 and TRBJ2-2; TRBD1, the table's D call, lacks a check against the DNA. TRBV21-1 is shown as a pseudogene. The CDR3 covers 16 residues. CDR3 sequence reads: CASSKLPGQDTGELFF. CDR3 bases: TGTGCCAGCAGCAAATTACCGGGACAGGACACCGGGGAGCTGTTTTTT.

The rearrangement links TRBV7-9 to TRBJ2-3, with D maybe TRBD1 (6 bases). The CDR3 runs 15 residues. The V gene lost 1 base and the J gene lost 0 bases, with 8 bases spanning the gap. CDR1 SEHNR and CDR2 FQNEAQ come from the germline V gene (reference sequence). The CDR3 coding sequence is TGTGCCAGCAGCTTAGGGGGGCTTAGCACAGATACGCAGTATTTT. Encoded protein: CASSLGGLSTDTQYF.

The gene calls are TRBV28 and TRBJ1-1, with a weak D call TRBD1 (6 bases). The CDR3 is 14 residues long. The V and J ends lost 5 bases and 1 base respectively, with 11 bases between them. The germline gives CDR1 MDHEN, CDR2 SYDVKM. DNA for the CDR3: TGTGCCAGCAGTCCGGGGACAACGAACACTGAAGCTTTCTTT. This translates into CASSPGTTNTEAFF.

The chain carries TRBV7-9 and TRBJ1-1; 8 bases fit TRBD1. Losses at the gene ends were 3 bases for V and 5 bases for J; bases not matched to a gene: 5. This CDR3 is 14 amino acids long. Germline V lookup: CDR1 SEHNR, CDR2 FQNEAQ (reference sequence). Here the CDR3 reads CASSFTQGDTEAFF. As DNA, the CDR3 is TGTGCCAGCAGCTTTACACAGGGGGATACTGAAGCTTTCTTT.

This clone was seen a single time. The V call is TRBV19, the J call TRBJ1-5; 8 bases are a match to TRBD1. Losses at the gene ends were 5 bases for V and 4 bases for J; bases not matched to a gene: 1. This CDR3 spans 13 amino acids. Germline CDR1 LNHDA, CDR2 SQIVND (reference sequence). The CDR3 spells CASSWTGNQPQHF. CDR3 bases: TGTGCCAGTAGTTGGACAGGGAATCAGCCCCAGCATTTT.